Listed here is a single T cell receptor (beta chain). The record originates from a study of T cell changes during pregnancy in multiple sclerosis. CDR1 and CDR2 (germline): MDHEN, SYDVKM. With 4 bases removed from V and 3 bases from J, the gap between germline ends came to 7 bases. The CDR3 contains 13 residues. Clones were read by immunoSEQ multiplex PCR, and TCRdb kept only the in-frame ones, dropping some. The table records roughly 25,000 clones, 89% of them present only once. This TCR came from a female donor with multiple sclerosis, enrolled in a pregnancy study. Sequences were derived from CD8+ T cells from peripheral blood mononuclear cells, sampled in the second trimester of pregnancy. This chain links TRBV28 with TRBJ1-3, with a tentative D call TRBD1 (5 bases). The CDR3: CASSWGGGNTIYF. CDR3 bases: TGTGCCAGCAGTTGGGGGGGTGGAAACACCATATATTTT.